Following are 8 T cell receptor beta chains from one sample sequenced in a study of cytomegalovirus exposure and HLA in healthy donors. The PCR made use of 60 Vbeta and 13 Jbeta primers. Measured with immunoSEQ multiplex PCR; TCRdb has only the in-frame clones, and not every one. The sample yields 130,000 or so clones, approximately 78% seen once. The source material was PBMCs. These receptors were taken from a female donor in good health and CMV-seronegative.

This sequence joins TRBV7-8 and TRBJ2-5, with 10 bases that match TRBD1. CDR1 is SGHVS, CDR2 FQNEAQ, per germline. V lost 5 bases and J lost 4; bases outside the gene matches: 7. The CDR3 is 15 residues long. CDR3 residues: CASSPARTGGETQYF. The CDR3 DNA reads TGTGCCAGCAGCCCGGCGCGGACAGGGGGAGAGACCCAGTACTTC. The full variable domain, its missing parts supplied by reference TRBV7-8 and TRBJ2-5, is GAGVSQSPRYKVAKRGQDVALRCDPISGHVSLFWYQQALGQGPEFLTYFQNEAQLDKSGLPSDRFFAERPEGSVSTLKIQRTQQEDSAVYLCASSPARTGGETQYFGPGTRLLVL.

The gene calls are TRBV11-2 and TRBJ2-7; TRBD2 agrees at 8 bases. Per germline, CDR1 SGHAT and CDR2 FQNNGV. The CDR3 has 15 residues. J gave up 5 bases and V 4 bases, and 10 bases lay outside the gene matches. The CDR3, as DNA: TGTGCCAGCAGCTCCGACAGCGGGAGTCGAAACGAGCAGTACTTC. It translates to CASSSDSGSRNEQYF.

V is TRBV28 and J is TRBJ2-2; D is possibly TRBD2 (7 bases). The CDR3 spans 16 residues. The V and J ends lost 2 bases and 6 bases respectively, with 16 bases between them. Germline V gene lookup returns CDR1 MDHEN and CDR2 SYDVKM. The CDR3 DNA reads as TGTGCCAGCAGTTTACTCGGGGGGCGCCAAGCCGGGGAGCTGTTTTTT. Encoded protein: CASSLLGGRQAGELFF.

The V gene is TRBV28, the J gene TRBJ2-1; 7 nucleotides agree with TRBD1. CDR1 is MDHEN and CDR2 is SYDVKM in the germline V gene. There are 17 residues in the CDR3. The junction had 10 bases not matched to a gene; V was cut back by 2 bases and J by 3 bases. As DNA, the CDR3 is TGTGCCAGCAGTTTAAGGACCGAATACAGGGGCTACAATGAGCAGTTCTTC. Translating gives CASSLRTEYRGYNEQFF.

The rearrangement links TRBV5-6 to TRBJ1-5; D call uncertain. The CDR3 consists of 16 residues. Trimming stripped 2 bases from V and 2 bases from J, with 14 bases between. In germline, CDR1 is SGHDT, CDR2 YYEEEE. CDR3 nucleotide sequence: TGTGCCAGCAGCTTCTCCGGGTTTCGGCGCAATCAGCCCCAGCATTTT. This sequence encodes CASSFSGFRRNQPQHF.

This chain joins TRBV4-1 and TRBJ2-7, with 10 bases matching TRBD1. Per the germline V gene, CDR1 is MGHRA and CDR2 is YSYEKL. The trim removed 5 bases at V and 6 bases at J, leaving 10 bases unmatched. The CDR3 runs 15 residues. The CDR3 region has the DNA TGCGCCAGCAGCGATCCGGGACAGGGGTATGGCGAGCAGTACTTC. As protein: CASSDPGQGYGEQYF.

This chain connects TRBV7-9 to TRBJ1-4; D ambiguous. Germline V gene data show CDR1 as SEHNR and CDR2 as FQNEAQ (reference sequence). Between the trimmed V and J ends, which lost 4 bases and 10 bases, there was a span of 7 bases. This CDR3 region has 11 residues. The CDR3 nucleotides are TGTGCCAGCAGCTCCCTAGGAAAACTGTTTTTT. Residues: CASSSLGKLFF.

The rearrangement uses TRBV5-5 and TRBJ2-3; TRBD2 matches 11 bases. Germline CDR1 is SGHKS and CDR2 is YYEKEE (reference sequence). J lost 9 bases, V lost 1 base, and 7 bases had no gene match. This CDR3 has 15 amino acids. CDR3 coding DNA: TGTGCCAGCAGCTTGTGGCTAGCGGGAGGAGGGACGCAGTATTTT. The encoded protein is CASSLWLAGGGTQYF.